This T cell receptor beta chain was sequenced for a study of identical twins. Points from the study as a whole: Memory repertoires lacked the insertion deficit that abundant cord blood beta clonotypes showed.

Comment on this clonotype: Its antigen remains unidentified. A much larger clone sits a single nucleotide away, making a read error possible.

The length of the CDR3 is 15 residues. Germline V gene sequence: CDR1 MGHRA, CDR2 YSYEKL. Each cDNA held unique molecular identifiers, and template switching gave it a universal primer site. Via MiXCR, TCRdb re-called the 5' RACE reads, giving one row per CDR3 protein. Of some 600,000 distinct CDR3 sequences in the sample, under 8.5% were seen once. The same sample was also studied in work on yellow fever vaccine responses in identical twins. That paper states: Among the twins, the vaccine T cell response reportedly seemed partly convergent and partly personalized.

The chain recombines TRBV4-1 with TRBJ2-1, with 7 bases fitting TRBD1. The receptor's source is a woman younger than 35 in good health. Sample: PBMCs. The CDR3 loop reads CASIQGWGQHNEQFF. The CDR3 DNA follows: TGCGCCAGCATCCAAGGATGGGGACAGCACAATGAGCAGTTCTTC.